This TCR beta chain originates from a study of early T cells in non-severe SARS-CoV-2 infection (dated by TCRdb to the early 2020s). Regarding the research as a whole: Because TCR sequencing was done on bulk RNA from unsorted whole blood, the alpha and beta chains could not be paired.

Based on the germline V gene, the CDR1 and CDR2 sequences are MNHEY and SVGAGI. V gives up 5 bases and J gives up 3 bases, and the segment between their germline ends measures 10 bases. The CDR3 runs 13 amino acids, cysteine and phenylalanine included. Only the CDR3 DNA stays, 39 bases, in frame from base 1. Set within a cohort of healthcare workers in London, UK, this nested case-control study involved weekly PCR testing of nasopharyngeal swabs along with blood sampling. Between 23 and 31 March 2020, the week of the UK lockdown, healthcare workers were enrolled and then followed up weekly for as long as 16 weeks. The receptor library was made with 5' RACE. Instrument on record: NextSeq 500. Unique molecular identifiers were attached to individual cDNA molecules in the TCR library protocol so that sequencing error and PCR bias could be corrected. Both TCR alpha and beta chains were sequenced, and tight co-correlation was observed between alpha and beta sequence abundances in each sample. Per the authors' processing: Decombinator V4 was used to perform V gene, J gene and CDR3 annotation of TCR sequences. Expanded TCRs were defined as changing significantly between any two time points under a Poisson model with p below 0.0001. Abundances of TCRs were expressed as counts per million after normalisation to the total number of TCRs sequenced in each sample. MAIT TCRs were defined by TRAV1-2 paired with TRAJ12, TRAJ20 or TRAJ33, and iNKT TCRs by TRAV10 paired with TRAJ18. VDJdb, accessed on 1 November 2021, was searched for TCRs annotated for CMV, EBV and SARS-CoV-2, and TCRs annotated for more than one antigen were excluded. In TCRdb, the public reads were trimmed at Q25 with fastp and aligned with MiXCR, with productive beta chains retained. Records with the same CDR3 protein are collapsed into one entry carrying the most frequent genes and DNA. For this entry, the V and J calls and clone size follow TCRdb and not the study's own pipeline. This sample comprises tens of thousands of distinct CDR3 sequences, around 10% of them detected only once. 3.8% of the sample is in the top ten clones.

This clonotype came up once. The antigen this receptor binds is unknown. One base away there is no much larger clone; base qualities are not given. One read alone makes for weak evidence. On the study overall, not on this receptor specifically: Matching against VDJdb was skewed toward anti-spike CD8 responses, likely underestimated virus-specific expansions, and missed private and CD4 specificities.

The clonotype comes from an adult who was a healthcare worker with PCR-confirmed SARS-CoV-2 infection or an uninfected control (not recorded which). This receptor chain uses TRBV6-5 and TRBJ2-5; the D segment may tentatively be TRBD1 or TRBD2, each giving 6 matched bases. The sequencing sample was made of whole blood. The nucleotides read TGTGCCAGCAGTAACGGGGGCGAAGAGACCCAGTACTTC. Its translation reads: CASSNGGEETQYF.